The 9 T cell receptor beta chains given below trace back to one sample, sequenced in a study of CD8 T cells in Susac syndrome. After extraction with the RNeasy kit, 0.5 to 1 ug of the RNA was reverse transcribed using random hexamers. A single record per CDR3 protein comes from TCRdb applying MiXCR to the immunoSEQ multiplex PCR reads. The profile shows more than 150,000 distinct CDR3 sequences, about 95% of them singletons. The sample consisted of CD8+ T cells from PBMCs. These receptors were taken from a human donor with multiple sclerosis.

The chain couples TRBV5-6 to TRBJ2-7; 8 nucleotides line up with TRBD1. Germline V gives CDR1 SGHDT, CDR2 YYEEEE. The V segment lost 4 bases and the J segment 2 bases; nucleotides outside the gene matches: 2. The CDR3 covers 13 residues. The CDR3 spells CASSRTGTYEQYV. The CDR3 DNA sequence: TGTGCCAGCAGCCGGACAGGGACCTACGAGCAGTACGTC.

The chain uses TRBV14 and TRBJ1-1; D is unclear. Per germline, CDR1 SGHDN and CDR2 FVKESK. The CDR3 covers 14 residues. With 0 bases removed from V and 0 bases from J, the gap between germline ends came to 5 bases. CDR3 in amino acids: CASSQDSLNTEAFF. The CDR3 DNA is TGTGCCAGCAGCCAAGACAGCCTGAACACTGAAGCTTTCTTT.

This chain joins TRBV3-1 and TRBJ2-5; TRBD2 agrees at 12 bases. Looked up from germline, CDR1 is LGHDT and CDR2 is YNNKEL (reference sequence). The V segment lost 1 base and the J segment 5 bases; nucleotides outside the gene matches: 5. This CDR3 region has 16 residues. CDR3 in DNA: TGTGCCAGCAGCCAAGGACTAGCGGGGGAGGGGGAGACCCAGTACTTC. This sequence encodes CASSQGLAGEGETQYF.

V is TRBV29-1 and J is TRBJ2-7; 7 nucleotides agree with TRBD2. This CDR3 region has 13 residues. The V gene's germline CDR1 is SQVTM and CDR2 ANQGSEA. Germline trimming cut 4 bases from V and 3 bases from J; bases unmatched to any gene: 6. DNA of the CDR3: TGCAGCGTTGCCCACGGGACTATCTACGAGCAGTACTTC. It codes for CSVAHGTIYEQYF.

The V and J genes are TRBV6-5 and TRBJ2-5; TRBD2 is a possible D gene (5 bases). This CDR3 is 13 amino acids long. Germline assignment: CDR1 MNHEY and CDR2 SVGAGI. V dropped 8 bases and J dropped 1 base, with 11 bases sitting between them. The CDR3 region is CASGWTGQETQYF. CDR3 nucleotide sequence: TGTGCCAGCGGTTGGACTGGCCAAGAGACCCAGTACTTC.

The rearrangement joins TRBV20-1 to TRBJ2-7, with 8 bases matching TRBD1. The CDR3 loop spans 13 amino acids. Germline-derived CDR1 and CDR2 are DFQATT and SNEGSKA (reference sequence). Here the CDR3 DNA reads TGCAGCGGACAAGAGACAGGGGCCTACGAGCAGTACTTC. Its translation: CSGQETGAYEQYF.

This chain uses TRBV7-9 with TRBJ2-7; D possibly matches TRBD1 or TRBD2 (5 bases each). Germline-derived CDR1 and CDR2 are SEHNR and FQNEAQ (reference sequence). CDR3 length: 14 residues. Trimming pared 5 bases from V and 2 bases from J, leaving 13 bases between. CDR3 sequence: CASSPRDVTYEQYF. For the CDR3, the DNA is TGTGCCAGCAGCCCCAGGGACGTCACCTACGAGCAGTACTTC.

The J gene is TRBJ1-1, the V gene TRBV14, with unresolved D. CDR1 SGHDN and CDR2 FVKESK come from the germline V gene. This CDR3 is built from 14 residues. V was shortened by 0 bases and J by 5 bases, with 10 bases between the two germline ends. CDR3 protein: CASSQDQATTEAFF. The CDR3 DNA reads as TGTGCCAGCAGCCAAGATCAGGCAACGACTGAAGCTTTCTTT.

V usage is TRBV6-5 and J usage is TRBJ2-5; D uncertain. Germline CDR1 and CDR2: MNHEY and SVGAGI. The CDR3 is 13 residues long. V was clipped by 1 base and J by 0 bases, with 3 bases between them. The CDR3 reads CASSYLDQETQYF. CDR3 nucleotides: TGTGCCAGCAGTTACTTAGACCAAGAGACCCAGTACTTC.